This T cell receptor (beta chain) was identified in a study of cytomegalovirus exposure and HLA in healthy donors. Whole-study results and caveats: A later analysis found first-cohort TCR clusters tended to co-occur in the 130 or so validation repertoires. Confirmation in vitro established that a few CMV-associated chains were specific for CMV antigens. Cytomegalovirus-associated status was assigned to about 170 TCR beta chains.

Donors were drawn from the approximately 130-subject validation cohort, separate from the 666-subject first cohort. As to this clone: Its target is unknown.

Here immunoSEQ multiplex PCR was the method, and the copy in TCRdb shows in-frame clones only, minus some. Of 130,000 or so clones listed, 80% to 90% were seen once; the top ten hold 6.2%. The CDR3 has 12 amino acids. The V end was cut by 9 bases, the J end by 3 bases, with 12 bases between. Germline V gene lookup returns CDR1 SGHAT and CDR2 FQNNGV. The source of this sequence is a woman between 25 and 40 years old in good health and CMV-seropositive. Material: PBMCs. The J gene is TRBJ2-7, the V gene TRBV11-2; unclear D gene. CDR3: CASIGGDYEQYF. In DNA, the CDR3 is TGTGCCAGTATAGGCGGCGACTACGAGCAGTACTTC.